The 4 T cell receptor beta chains below come from one sample, sequenced in a study of regulatory T cells in long-lasting Graves disease. Time point noted: newly diagnosed GD, antithyroid drugs for less than 3 months. Scientists built the TCR library using RNA that was extracted from PBMCs. Through Arm-PCR of CDR3 regions and iRepertoire HTBI primers, TCR beta libraries were built. A single record per CDR3 protein comes from TCRdb applying MiXCR to the multiplex PCR reads. The sample holds about 540,000 distinct CDR3 sequences; approximately 13% are singletons and the top ten take roughly a tenth. The sample was also linked to a second study, of T cells in Graves' hyperthyroidism and ophthalmopathy.

The sequences come from peripheral blood mononuclear cells (PBMCs), collected at new diagnosis, from a patient treated with antithyroid drugs. The origin of the receptors is a man under 40 with Graves disease.

As for this clonotype: This could be a read error, since a much larger clone is one nucleotide away. The chain is built from TRBV6-2 or TRBV6-3 and TRBJ1-6; D remains ambiguous. The germline gives CDR1 MNHEY, CDR2 SVGEGT. This CDR3 region has 14 residues. The CDR3 region is CASSGGGLNSPPHF. As DNA, the CDR3 is TGTGCCAGCAGTGGCGGAGGATTGAATTCACCCCCCCACTTT.

Ten or more counts support this clonotype. The V gene is TRBV27, the J gene TRBJ2-7; the match to TRBD2 covers 9 bases. J gave up 4 bases and V 2 bases, and 3 bases lay outside the gene matches. The length of the CDR3 is 14 residues. Germline V CDR1 and CDR2: MNHEY, SMNVEV (reference sequence). CDR3 sequence (DNA): TGTGCCAGCAGTTTAGTTAGCGGGAGATACGAGCAGTACTTC. Translating it yields CASSLVSGRYEQYF.

There are a few counts of this clonotype. With a far larger clone one base away, a read error is the likely cause. The rearrangement links TRBV7-2 to TRBJ2-5; 8 bases are shared with TRBD1. Per germline, CDR1 SGHTA and CDR2 FQGNSA. The ends lost 4 bases at V and 11 bases at J; junction bases unmatched: 9. The CDR3 has 13 residues. In DNA form, the CDR3 reads TGTGCCAGCAGCTACCCAGGGGGCGATGAGCAGTACTTC. Translated: CASSYPGGDEQYF.

The V gene is TRBV10-2, the J gene TRBJ2-3; 10 bases agree with TRBD2. Germline-derived CDR1 and CDR2 are WSHSY and SAAADI. This CDR3 spans 15 amino acids. The ends lost 8 bases at V and 2 bases at J; junction bases unmatched: 7. The CDR3 sequence: CASLGLASFTDTQYF. CDR3 DNA: TGCGCCAGCCTGGGACTAGCGAGCTTCACAGATACGCAGTATTTT.